Listed below are T cell receptor beta chains from one sample, sequenced in a study of blood T cell repertoires in COVID-19. Measured with immunoSEQ multiplex PCR; TCRdb has only the in-frame clones, and not every one. The sample lists approximately 300,000 clones, 80% to 95% seen once, with around 18% in the top ten. Sequencing used PBMCs or T cells enriched from blood (not recorded which). Receptors were obtained from a woman aged 25 to 39 who had recovered from COVID-19. The CDR3 runs from the conserved cysteine through the conserved F or W. The D gene is left open where the match is weak. Clone size is stated in some rows and not others, as once, few, many or a class when expanded.

CDR3 protein | CDR3 DNA | clone size | J gene | V gene | D gene
CASSYTAGGYTF | TGTGCCAGCAGCTACACGGCGGGCGGCTACACCTTC | NA | TRBJ1-2 | TRBV11-2 | NA
CASSAQPGYTNYGYTF | TGTGCCAGCAGCGCTCAGCCAGGGTATACTAACTATGGCTACACCTTC | NA | TRBJ1-2 | TRBV9 | NA
CASSHSELLAKNIQYF | TGTGCCAGCAGCCACAGTGAACTCCTAGCCAAAAACATTCAGTACTTC | NA | TRBJ2-4 | TRBV5-4 | NA
CSVGPLESGELFF | TGCAGCGTTGGACCACTAGAGTCCGGGGAGCTGTTTTTT | NA | TRBJ2-2 | TRBV29-1 | NA
CASSRDRDRGSDTQYF | TGTGCCAGCAGTAGAGACCGGGACAGGGGATCAGATACGCAGTATTTT | NA | TRBJ2-3 | TRBV27 | TRBD1
CASSSQGRWDQPQHF | TGTGCCAGCAGCTCTCAGGGTAGGTGGGATCAGCCCCAGCATTTT | NA | TRBJ1-5 | TRBV28 | NA
CASSKRLGGDNSPLHF | TGTGCCAGCAGCAAAAGGTTAGGAGGGGATAATTCACCCCTCCACTTT | NA | TRBJ1-6 | TRBV21-1 | NA
CASSFSRGRFYEQYF | TGTGCCAGCAGTTTCTCCAGGGGTCGGTTCTACGAGCAGTACTTC | few | TRBJ2-7 | TRBV27 | NA
CASTYITLNTEAFF | TGTGCCAGCACCTATATAACTTTGAACACTGAAGCTTTCTTT | NA | TRBJ1-1 | TRBV14 | NA
CASSPVMGASYEQYF | TGTGCCAGTAGCCCCGTAATGGGGGCCTCCTACGAGCAGTACTTC | NA | TRBJ2-7 | TRBV19 | NA
CASSVGANTEAFF | TGTGCCAGCAGCGTCGGTGCGAACACTGAAGCTTTCTTT | NA | TRBJ1-1 | TRBV9 | NA
CASSPTRAGATYEQYF | TGTGCCAGCAGCCCGACCCGGGCAGGGGCGACCTACGAGCAGTACTTC | NA | TRBJ2-7 | TRBV7-3 | NA
CASSLGPYSTNYGYTF | TGCGCCAGCAGCTTGGGGCCCTACTCGACAAACTATGGCTACACCTTC | NA | TRBJ1-2 | TRBV5-1 | NA
CASSRASGGSGNEQFF | TGTGCCAGCAGCCGGGCTAGCGGGGGCTCGGGGAATGAGCAGTTCTTC | NA | TRBJ2-1 | TRBV14 | TRBD2
CASSTLRDSGGYTF | TGTGCCAGCAGTACTTTAAGGGACTCGGGGGGCTACACCTTC | NA | TRBJ1-2 | TRBV28 | NA
CASSFGASGPTDTQYF | TGTGCCAGCAGCTTCGGGGCTAGCGGGCCCACAGATACGCAGTATTTT | NA | TRBJ2-3 | TRBV7-8 | TRBD2
CASSLSGDRGLTEAFF | TGTGCCAGCAGTTTGAGTGGGGACAGGGGGCTGACTGAAGCTTTCTTT | NA | TRBJ1-1 | TRBV28 | TRBD1
CASSPGQGREKLFF | TGTGCCAGCAGTCCGGGACAGGGAAGGGAAAAACTGTTTTTT | NA | TRBJ1-4 | TRBV6-5 | TRBD1
CASSQGTSSYNEQFF | TGTGCCAGCAGCCAAGGGACTAGCTCCTACAATGAGCAGTTCTTC | many | TRBJ2-1 | TRBV3-1/TRBV3-2 | TRBD2
CASSSPGNQPQHF | TGTGCCAGCAGTTCTCCGGGCAATCAGCCCCAGCATTTT | NA | TRBJ1-5 | TRBV28 | NA
CASSDRVGREKLFF | TGTGCCAGCAGTGACAGGGTTGGTCGTGAAAAACTGTTTTTT | NA | TRBJ1-4 | TRBV2 | NA
CASSLIGGTQETQYF | TGCGCCAGCAGCTTAATCGGGGGGACCCAAGAGACCCAGTACTTC | NA | TRBJ2-5 | TRBV5-1 | TRBD2
CASSSTGTRGSDTQYF | TGTGCCAGCAGCTCCACCGGGACAAGGGGCTCAGATACGCAGTATTTT | NA | TRBJ2-3 | TRBV5-4 | NA
CASSLGQGNNEQFF | TGTGCCAGCAGCTTGGGACAGGGAAACAATGAGCAGTTCTTC | NA | TRBJ2-1 | TRBV7-2 | TRBD1
CASSLGRGSTDTQYF | TGTGCCAGCAGCTTAGGCCGGGGAAGCACAGATACGCAGTATTTT | NA | TRBJ2-3 | TRBV13 | NA
CASSLGAGFYEQYF | TGTGCCAGCAGTTTAGGGGCAGGGTTCTACGAGCAGTACTTC | NA | TRBJ2-7 | TRBV27 | NA
CASSLGGEAGELFF | TGTGCCAGCAGCTTGGGTGGGGAGGCGGGGGAGCTGTTTTTT | once | TRBJ2-2 | TRBV5-4 | NA
CASRPSGTGGETQYF | TGTGCCAGTCGGCCTAGCGGGACGGGGGGAGAGACCCAGTACTTC | NA | TRBJ2-5 | TRBV27 | TRBD2
CASSLMLGGSYNEQFF | TGCGCCAGCAGCTTGATGTTGGGGGGATCCTACAATGAGCAGTTCTTC | NA | TRBJ2-1 | TRBV5-1 | NA
CASSTWDREGGYTF | TGTGCCAGCAGTACCTGGGACAGGGAGGGTGGCTACACCTTC | NA | TRBJ1-2 | TRBV27 | TRBD1
CASSPRQGRSGANVLTF | TGTGCCAGCAGTCCCCGCCAGGGGCGATCTGGGGCCAACGTCCTGACTTTC | NA | TRBJ2-6 | TRBV14 | NA
CASRSTDTQYF | TGTGCCAGCCGTAGCACAGATACGCAGTATTTT | NA | TRBJ2-3 | TRBV27 | NA
CASSQDRGGYEQYF | TGTGCCAGCTCTCAAGACAGGGGGGGCTACGAGCAGTACTTC | NA | TRBJ2-7 | TRBV18 | TRBD1
CASSQVGQTTGELFF | TGTGCCAGCTCACAGGTGGGACAGACTACCGGGGAGCTGTTTTTT | NA | TRBJ2-2 | TRBV18 | TRBD1
CASSYPPGQGREKLFF | TGTGCCAGCAGTTACCCGCCGGGACAGGGCCGTGAAAAACTGTTTTTT | NA | TRBJ1-4 | TRBV6-2/TRBV6-3 | TRBD1
CASGQNYGYTF | TGTGCCAGCGGCCAGAACTATGGCTACACCTTC | NA | TRBJ1-2 | TRBV25-1 | NA
CASSAQTGSRDTEAFF | TGTGCCAGCAGCGCTCAGACGGGTTCGAGGGACACTGAAGCTTTCTTT | NA | TRBJ1-1 | TRBV9 | NA
CASSGPDRVNYEQYF | TGTGCCAGCAGCGGACCGGACAGGGTGAACTACGAGCAGTACTTC | NA | TRBJ2-7 | TRBV13 | TRBD1
CSVAPLAEAFF | TGCAGCGTTGCCCCTTTGGCAGAAGCTTTCTTT | NA | TRBJ1-1 | TRBV29-1 | NA